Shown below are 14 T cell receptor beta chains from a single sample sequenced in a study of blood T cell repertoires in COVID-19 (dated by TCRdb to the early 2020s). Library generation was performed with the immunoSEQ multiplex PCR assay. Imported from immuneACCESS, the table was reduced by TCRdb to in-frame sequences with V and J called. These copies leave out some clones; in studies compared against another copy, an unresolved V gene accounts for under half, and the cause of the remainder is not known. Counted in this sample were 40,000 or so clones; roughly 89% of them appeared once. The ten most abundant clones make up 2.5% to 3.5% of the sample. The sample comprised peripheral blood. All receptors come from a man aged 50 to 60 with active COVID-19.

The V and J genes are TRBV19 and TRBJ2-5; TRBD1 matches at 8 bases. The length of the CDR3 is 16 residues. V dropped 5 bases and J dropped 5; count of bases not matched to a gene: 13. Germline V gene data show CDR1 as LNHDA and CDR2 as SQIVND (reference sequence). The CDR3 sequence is CASSFRTGRQEETQYF. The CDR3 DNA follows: TGTGCCAGTAGTTTCAGGACAGGGAGGCAGGAGGAGACCCAGTACTTC.

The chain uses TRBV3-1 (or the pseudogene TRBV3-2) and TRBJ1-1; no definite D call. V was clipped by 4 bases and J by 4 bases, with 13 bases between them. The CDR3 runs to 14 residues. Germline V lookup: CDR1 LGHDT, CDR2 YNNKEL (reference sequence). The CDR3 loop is CASSPLHSGTEAFF. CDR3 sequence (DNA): TGTGCCAGCAGCCCCCTCCATAGCGGCACTGAAGCTTTCTTT.

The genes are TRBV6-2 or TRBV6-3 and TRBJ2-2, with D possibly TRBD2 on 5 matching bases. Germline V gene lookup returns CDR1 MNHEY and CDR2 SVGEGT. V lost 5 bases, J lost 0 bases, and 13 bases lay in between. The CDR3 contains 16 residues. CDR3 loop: CASSQWRRANTGELFF. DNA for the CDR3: TGTGCCAGCAGTCAGTGGAGGCGCGCGAACACCGGGGAGCTGTTTTTT.

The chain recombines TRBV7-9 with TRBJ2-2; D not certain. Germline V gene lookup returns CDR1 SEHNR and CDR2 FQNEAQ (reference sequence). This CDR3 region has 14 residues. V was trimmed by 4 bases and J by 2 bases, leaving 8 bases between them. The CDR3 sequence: CASSSTLNTGELFF. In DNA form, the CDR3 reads TGTGCCAGCAGCTCTACGTTAAACACCGGGGAGCTGTTTTTT.

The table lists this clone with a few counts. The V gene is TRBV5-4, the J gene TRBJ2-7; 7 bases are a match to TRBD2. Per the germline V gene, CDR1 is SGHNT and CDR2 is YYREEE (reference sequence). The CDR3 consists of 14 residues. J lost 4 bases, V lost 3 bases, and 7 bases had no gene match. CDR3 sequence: CASSSGKGLYEQYF. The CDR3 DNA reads TGTGCCAGCAGCTCAGGGAAGGGACTATACGAGCAGTACTTC.

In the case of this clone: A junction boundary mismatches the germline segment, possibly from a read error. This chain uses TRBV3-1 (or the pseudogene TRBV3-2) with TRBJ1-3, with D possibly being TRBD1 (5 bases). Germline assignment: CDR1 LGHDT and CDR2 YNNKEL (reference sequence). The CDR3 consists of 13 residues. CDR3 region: CASSQGQGTTIYF. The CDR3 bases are TGTGCCAGCAGCCAAGGGCAGGGAACCACCATATATTTT.

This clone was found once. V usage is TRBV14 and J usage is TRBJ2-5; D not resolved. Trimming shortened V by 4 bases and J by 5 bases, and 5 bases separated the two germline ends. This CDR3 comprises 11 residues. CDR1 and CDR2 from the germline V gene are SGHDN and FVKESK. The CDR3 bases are TGTGCCAGCAGCCCCGGGGAGACCCAGTACTTC. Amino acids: CASSPGETQYF.

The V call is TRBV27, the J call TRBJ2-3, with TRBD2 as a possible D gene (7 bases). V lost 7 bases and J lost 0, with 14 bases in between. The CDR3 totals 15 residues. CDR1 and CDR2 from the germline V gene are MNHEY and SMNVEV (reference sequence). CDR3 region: CASKRGGISTDTQYF. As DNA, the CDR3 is TGTGCCAGCAAACGCGGGGGCATAAGCACAGATACGCAGTATTTT.

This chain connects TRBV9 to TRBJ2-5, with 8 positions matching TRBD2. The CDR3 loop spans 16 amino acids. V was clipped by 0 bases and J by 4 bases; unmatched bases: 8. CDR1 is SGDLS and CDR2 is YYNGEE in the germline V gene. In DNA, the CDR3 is TGTGCCAGCAGCGTAGGAAACGGGGGGGCCCCAGAGACCCAGTACTTC. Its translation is CASSVGNGGAPETQYF.

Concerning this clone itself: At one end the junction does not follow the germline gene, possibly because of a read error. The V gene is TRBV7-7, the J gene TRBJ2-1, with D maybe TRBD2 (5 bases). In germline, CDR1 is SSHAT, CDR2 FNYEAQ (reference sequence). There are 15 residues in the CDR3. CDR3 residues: CASSFGVGTYNEQFF. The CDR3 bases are TGTGCTAGCAGCTTCGGGGTGGGGACCTACAATGAGCAGTTCTTC.

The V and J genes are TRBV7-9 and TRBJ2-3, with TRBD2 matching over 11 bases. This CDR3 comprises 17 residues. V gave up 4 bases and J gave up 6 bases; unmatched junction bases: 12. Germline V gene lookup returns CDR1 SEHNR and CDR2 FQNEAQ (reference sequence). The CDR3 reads CASSSGRLAGPVDTQYF. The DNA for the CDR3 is TGTGCCAGCAGCTCCGGGAGACTAGCGGGGCCCGTTGATACGCAGTATTTT.

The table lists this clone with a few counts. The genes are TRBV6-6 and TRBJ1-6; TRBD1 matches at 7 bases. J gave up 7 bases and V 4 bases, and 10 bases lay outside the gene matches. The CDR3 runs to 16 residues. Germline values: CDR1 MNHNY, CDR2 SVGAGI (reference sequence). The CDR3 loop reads CASSSPTGQENSPLHF. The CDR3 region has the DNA TGTGCCAGCAGTTCCCCGACTGGACAGGAGAATTCACCCCTCCACTTT.

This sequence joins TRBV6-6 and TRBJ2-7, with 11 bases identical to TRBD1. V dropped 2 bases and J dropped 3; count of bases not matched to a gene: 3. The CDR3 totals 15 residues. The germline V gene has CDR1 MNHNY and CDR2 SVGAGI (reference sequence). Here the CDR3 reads CASSYKGTGGYEQYF. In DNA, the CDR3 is TGTGCCAGCAGTTACAAGGGGACAGGGGGCTACGAGCAGTACTTC.

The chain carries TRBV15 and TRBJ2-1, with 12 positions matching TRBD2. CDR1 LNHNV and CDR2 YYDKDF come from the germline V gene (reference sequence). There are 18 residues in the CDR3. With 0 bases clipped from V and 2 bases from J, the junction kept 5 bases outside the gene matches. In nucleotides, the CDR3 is TGTGCCACCAGCAGAGATCTAGCGGGGGGGAACCCCTACAATGAGCAGTTCTTC. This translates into CATSRDLAGGNPYNEQFF.